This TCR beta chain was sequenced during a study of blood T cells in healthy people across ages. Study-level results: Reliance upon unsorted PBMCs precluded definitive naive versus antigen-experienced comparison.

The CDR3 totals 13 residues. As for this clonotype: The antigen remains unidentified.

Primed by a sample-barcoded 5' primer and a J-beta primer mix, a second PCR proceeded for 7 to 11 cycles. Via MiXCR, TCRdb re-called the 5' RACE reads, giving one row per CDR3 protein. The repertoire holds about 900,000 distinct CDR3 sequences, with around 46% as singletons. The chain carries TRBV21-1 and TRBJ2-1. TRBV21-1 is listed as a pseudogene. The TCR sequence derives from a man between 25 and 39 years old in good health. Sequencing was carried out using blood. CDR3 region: CASSNGPYNEQFF. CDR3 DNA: TGTGCCAGCAGCAATGGACCCTACAATGAGCAGTTCTTC.